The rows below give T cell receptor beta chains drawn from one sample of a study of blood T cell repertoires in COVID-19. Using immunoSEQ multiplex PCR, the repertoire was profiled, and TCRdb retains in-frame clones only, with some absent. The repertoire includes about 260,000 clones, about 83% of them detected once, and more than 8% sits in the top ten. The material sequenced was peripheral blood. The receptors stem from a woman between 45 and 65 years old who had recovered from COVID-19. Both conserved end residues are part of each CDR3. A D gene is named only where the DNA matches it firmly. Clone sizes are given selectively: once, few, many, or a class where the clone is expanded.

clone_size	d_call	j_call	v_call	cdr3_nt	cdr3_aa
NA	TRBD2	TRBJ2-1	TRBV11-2	TGTGCCAGCAGCTTGACTAGCGGGAGTAGCAATGAGCAGTTCTTC	CASSLTSGSSNEQFF
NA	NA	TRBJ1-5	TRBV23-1	TGCGCCAGCAGTCTCAAATGGGGCCACCTGGGGCCCCAGCATTTT	CASSLKWGHLGPQHF
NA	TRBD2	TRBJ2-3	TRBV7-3	TGTGCCAGCAGTCCCGGACTAGCGGGGATCACAGATACGCAGTATTTT	CASSPGLAGITDTQYF
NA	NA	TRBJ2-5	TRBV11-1	TGTGCCAGCAGCTTACAGGAGGGGAGCCTGAAGGCCCAGTACTTC	CASSLQEGSLKAQYF
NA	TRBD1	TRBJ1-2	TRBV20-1	TGCAGCGTGGGACAGGGGTATGGCTACACCTTC	CSVGQGYGYTF
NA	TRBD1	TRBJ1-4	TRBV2	TGTGCCAGCAGTAGGGACAGGGGGCTGGAAAAACTGTTTTTT	CASSRDRGLEKLFF
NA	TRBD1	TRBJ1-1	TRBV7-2	TGTGCCAGCAGCTTACACCAGGGGGGCCCGAACACTGAAGCTTTCTTT	CASSLHQGGPNTEAFF
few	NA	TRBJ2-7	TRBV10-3	TGTGCCATCAGTGACGTAGGGGTCGAGCAGTACTTC	CAISDVGVEQYF
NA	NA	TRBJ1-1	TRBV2	TGTGCCAGCAGGACAGCTCGTGAAGCTTTCTTT	CASRTAREAFF
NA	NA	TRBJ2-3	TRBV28	TGTGCCAGCAGTTTGGACAGACTGAGCACAGATACGCAGTATTTT	CASSLDRLSTDTQYF
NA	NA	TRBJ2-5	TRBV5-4	TGTGCCAGCGGGGGGAGTCAAGAGACCCAGTACTTC	CASGGSQETQYF
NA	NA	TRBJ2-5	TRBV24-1	TGTGCCACCAGTGCCCAGGGGCAGGTTGAGACCCAGTACTTC	CATSAQGQVETQYF
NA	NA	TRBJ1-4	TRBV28	TGTGCCAGCAGTTACGGTGGGCATAATGAAAAACTGTTTTTT	CASSYGGHNEKLFF
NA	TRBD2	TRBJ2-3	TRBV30	TGTGCCTGGAGTAAGACTAGCGGGAGGGCGGGAGATACGCAGTATTTT	CAWSKTSGRAGDTQYF
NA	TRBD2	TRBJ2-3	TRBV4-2	TGTGCCAGCAGCCACAGGACTAGCGGGGGGGCCAGCACAGATACGCAGTATTTT	CASSHRTSGGASTDTQYF
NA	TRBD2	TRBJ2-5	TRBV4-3	TGCGCCAGCAGCCAAAGGAACGGGGGGCAAGAGACCCAGTACTTC	CASSQRNGGQETQYF
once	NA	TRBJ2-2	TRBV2	TGTGCCAGCCGTAATACGGCGGCAAACACCGGGGAGCTGTTTTTT	CASRNTAANTGELFF
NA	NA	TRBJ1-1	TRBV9	TGTGCCAGCAGCGTAGGCGGAGAAATGGGAGGCCGGAACACTGAAGCTTTCTTT	CASSVGGEMGGRNTEAFF
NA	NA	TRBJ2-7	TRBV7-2	TGTGCCAGCAGCTTAGGAGGGTTGTTGGCGGGCTACGAGCAGTACTTC	CASSLGGLLAGYEQYF
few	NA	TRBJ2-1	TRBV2	TGTGCCAGCAGCGAGGAGGGATCCCTCCGAATGCAGTTCTTC	CASSEEGSLRMQFF
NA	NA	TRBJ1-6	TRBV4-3	TGCGCCAGCAGCCAAGATATGCGCCAGGGGAACAATTCACCCCTCCACTTT	CASSQDMRQGNNSPLHF
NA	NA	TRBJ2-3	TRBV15	TGTGCCACCAGCAGAGATCCCGTGGGACACCCGGGGGATACGCAGTATTTT	CATSRDPVGHPGDTQYF
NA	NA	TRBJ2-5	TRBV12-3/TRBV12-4	TGTGCCAGCAGTTTGCTACGGGAGACCCAGTACTTC	CASSLLRETQYF
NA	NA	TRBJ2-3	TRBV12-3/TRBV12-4	TGTGCCAGCAGTTTTGGGTCCCAGATAGCAAGGGGGTTT	CASSFGSQIARGF
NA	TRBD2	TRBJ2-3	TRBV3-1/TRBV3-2	TGTGCCAGCAGCCACACTAGCGGGAGTTCAGATACGCAGTATTTT	CASSHTSGSSDTQYF
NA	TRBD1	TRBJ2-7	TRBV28	TGTGCCAGCAGTACGACAGGGTTGCAGGAGCAGTACTTC	CASSTTGLQEQYF
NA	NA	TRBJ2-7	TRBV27	TGTGCCAGCAGTTTAGCGGCCAGAAGCTCCTACGAGCAGTACTTC	CASSLAARSSYEQYF
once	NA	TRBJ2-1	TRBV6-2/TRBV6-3	TGTGCCAGCAGTTACGAGATAACTAGCTCATCCTACAATGAGCAGTTCTTC	CASSYEITSSSYNEQFF
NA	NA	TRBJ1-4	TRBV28	TGTGCCGTGGGGCTTGAAAAACTGTTTTTT	CAVGLEKLFF
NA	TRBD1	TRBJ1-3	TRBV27	TGTGCCAGCAGGAACAGGGGGGGAAACACCATATATTTT	CASRNRGGNTIYF
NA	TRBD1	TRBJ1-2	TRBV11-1	TGTGCCAGCAGCTTAGAGGAGGGGGCAAGCTATGGCTACACCTTC	CASSLEEGASYGYTF
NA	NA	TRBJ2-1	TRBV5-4	TGTGCCAGCAGCGTCCCCAGCGGGCGGGCCTACAATGAGCAGTTCTTC	CASSVPSGRAYNEQFF
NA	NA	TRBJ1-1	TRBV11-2	TGTGCCAGCAGCAAGGGACGGCGGGGAACTGAAGCTTTCTTT	CASSKGRRGTEAFF
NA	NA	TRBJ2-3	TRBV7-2	TGTGCCAGCAGCTTTCGGGGGGCCGCAGATACGCAGTATTTT	CASSFRGAADTQYF
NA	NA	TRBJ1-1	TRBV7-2	TGTGCCAGCAGCATAAGGGGGATGAACACTGAAGCTTTCTTT	CASSIRGMNTEAFF
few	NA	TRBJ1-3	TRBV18	TGTGCCAGCTCAGCGAGCTTTTTAACCGCGGGAAACACCATATATTTT	CASSASFLTAGNTIYF
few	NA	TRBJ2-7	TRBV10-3	TGTGCCACCCTACGGACTGCGGCAGGGGGGTACGAGCAGTACTTC	CATLRTAAGGYEQYF
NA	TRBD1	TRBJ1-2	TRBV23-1	TGCGCCAGCAGTCAACGGGACAGGGAGGGCGGCTATGGCTACACCTTC	CASSQRDREGGYGYTF
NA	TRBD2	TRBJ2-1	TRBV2	TGTGCCAGCAGAACGGGAGGGCCTCGGGATGAGCAGTTCTTC	CASRTGGPRDEQFF
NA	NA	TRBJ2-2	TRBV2	TGTGCCAGCATTCTTCGGGAACTCTCGGAGGAGCTGTTTTTT	CASILRELSEELFF
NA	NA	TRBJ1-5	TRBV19	TGTGCCAGTAGTACGGGGGGCTTTAGCAATCAGCCCCAGCATTTT	CASSTGGFSNQPQHF
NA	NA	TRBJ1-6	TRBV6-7	TGTGCCAGCAGCTCCAATTCACCCCTCCACTTT	CASSSNSPLHF
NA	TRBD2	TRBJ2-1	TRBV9	TGTGCCAGCAGCGCACAGCGGGGGGACAATGAGCAGTTCTTC	CASSAQRGDNEQFF
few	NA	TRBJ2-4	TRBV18	TGTGCCAGCTCCTTTGCGAACAGCCGCTCCAAAAACATTCAGTACTTC	CASSFANSRSKNIQYF
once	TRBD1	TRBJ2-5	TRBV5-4	TGTGCCAGCAGCTTGGCCAGGGGGGAGACCCAGTACTTC	CASSLARGETQYF
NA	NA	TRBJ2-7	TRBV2	TGTGCCAGCAGTGCTATGGGGGGTAGGGGAGAGCAGTACTTC	CASSAMGGRGEQYF
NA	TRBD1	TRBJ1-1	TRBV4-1	TGCGCCAGCACCCGGGGAAGGGGGCGAAGCACTGAAGCTTTCTTT	CASTRGRGRSTEAFF
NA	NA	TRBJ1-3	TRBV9	TGTGCCAGCAGAGCAAGCTGGGGGCCTGGAAACACCATATATTTT	CASRASWGPGNTIYF
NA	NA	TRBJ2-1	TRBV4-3	TGCGCCAGCAGCCAAGACGGTTCGGGTTTCTCCTACAATGAGCAGTTCTTC	CASSQDGSGFSYNEQFF
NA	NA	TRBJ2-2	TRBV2	TGTGCCAGCAGTGAATCGGGGGTTTGGACCGGGGAGCTGTTTTTT	CASSESGVWTGELFF
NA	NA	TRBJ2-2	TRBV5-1	TGCGCCAGCAGATTGACAGGGAACACCGGGGAGCTGTTTTTT	CASRLTGNTGELFF
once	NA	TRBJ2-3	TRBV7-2	TGTGCCAGCAGCTTATTTGAGGGTTTGTTTGCAGGAGATACGCAGTATTTT	CASSLFEGLFAGDTQYF
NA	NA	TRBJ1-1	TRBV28	TGTGCCAGCAGGTCCAATGGGGGCGCAGGGGACACTGAAGCTTTCTTT	CASRSNGGAGDTEAFF
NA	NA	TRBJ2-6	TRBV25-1	TGTGCCAGCAGTCGGTCGGGGGCCAACGTCCTGACTTTC	CASSRSGANVLTF